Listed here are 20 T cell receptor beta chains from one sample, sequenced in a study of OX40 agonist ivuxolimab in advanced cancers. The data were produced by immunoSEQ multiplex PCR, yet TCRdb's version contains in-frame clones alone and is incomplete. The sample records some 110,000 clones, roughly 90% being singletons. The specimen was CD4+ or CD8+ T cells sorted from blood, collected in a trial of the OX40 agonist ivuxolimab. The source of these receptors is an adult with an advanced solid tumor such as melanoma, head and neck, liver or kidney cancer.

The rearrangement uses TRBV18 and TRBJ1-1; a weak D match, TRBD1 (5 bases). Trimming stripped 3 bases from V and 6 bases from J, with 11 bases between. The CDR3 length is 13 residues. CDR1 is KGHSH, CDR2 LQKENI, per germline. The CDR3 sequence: CASSPGSGAEAFF. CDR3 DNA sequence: TGTGCCAGCTCACCGGGCTCGGGGGCTGAAGCTTTCTTT.

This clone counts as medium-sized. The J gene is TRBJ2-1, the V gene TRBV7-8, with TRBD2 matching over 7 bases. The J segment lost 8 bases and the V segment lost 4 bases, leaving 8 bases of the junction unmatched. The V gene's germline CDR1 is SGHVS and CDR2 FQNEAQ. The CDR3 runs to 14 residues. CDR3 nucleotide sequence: TGTGCCAGCAGCTCCTGGACTAGTACGGATGAGCAGTTCTTC. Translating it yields CASSSWTSTDEQFF. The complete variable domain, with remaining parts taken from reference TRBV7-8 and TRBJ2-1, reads GAGVSQSPRYKVAKRGQDVALRCDPISGHVSLFWYQQALGQGPEFLTYFQNEAQLDKSGLPSDRFFAERPEGSVSTLKIQRTQQEDSAVYLCASSSWTSTDEQFFGPGTRLTVL.

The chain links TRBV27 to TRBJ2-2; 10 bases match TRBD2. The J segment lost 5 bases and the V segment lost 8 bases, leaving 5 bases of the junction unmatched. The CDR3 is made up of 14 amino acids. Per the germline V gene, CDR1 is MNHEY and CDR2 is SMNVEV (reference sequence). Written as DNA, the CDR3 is TGTGCCAGCTTAAGCGGGAGGGAAACCGGGGAGCTGTTTTTT. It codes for CASLSGRETGELFF.

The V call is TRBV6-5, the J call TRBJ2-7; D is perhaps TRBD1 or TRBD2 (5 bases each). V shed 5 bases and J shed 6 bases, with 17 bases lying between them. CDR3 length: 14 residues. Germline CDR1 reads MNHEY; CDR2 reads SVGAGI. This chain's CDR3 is CASSRTRQGSEQYF. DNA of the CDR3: TGTGCCAGCAGTCGGACTCGGCAGGGCTCCGAGCAGTACTTC.

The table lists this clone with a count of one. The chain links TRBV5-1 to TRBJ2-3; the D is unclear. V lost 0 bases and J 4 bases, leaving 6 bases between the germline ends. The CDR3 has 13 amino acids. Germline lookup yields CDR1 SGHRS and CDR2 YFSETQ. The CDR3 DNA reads TGCGCCAGCAGCTTGGTACTCGCAGATACGCAGTATTTT. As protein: CASSLVLADTQYF. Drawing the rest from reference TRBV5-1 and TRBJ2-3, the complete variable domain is KAGVTQTPRYLIKTRGQQVTLSCSPISGHRSVSWYQQTPGQGLQFLFEYFSETQRNKGNFPGRFSGRQFSNSRSEMNVSTLELGDSALYLCASSLVLADTQYFGPGTRLTVL.

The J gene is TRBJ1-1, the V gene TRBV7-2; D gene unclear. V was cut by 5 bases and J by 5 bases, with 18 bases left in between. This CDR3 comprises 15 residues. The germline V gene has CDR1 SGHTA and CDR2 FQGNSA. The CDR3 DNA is TGTGCCAGCAGCCCAGGTATCTTTGTCGGGACTGAAGCTTTCTTT. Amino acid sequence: CASSPGIFVGTEAFF.

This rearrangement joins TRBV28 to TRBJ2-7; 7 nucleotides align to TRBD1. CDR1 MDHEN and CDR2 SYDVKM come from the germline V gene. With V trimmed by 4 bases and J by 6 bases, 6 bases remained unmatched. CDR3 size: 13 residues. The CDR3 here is CASSSNRGREQYF. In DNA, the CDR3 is TGTGCCAGCAGTTCGAACAGGGGCCGCGAGCAGTACTTC.

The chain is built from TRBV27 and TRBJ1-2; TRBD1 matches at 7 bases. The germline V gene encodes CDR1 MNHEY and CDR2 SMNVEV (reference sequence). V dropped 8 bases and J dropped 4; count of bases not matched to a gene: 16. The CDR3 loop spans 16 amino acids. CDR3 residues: CASRRRSQGTSYGYTF. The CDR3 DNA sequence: TGTGCCAGCCGCCGTCGGTCACAGGGGACCTCCTATGGCTACACCTTC.

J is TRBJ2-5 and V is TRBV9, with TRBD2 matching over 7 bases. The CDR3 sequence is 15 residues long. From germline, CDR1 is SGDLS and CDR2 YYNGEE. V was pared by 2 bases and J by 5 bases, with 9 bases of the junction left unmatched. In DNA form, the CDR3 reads TGTGCCAGCAGCGTTGGGGGGATCGGGAGGGAGACCCAGTACTTC. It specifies CASSVGGIGRETQYF.

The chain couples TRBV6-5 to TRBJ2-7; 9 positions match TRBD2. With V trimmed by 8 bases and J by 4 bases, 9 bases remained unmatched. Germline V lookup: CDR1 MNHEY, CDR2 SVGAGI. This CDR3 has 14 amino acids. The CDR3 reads CASRDQAGGYEQYF. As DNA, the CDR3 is TGTGCCAGCCGGGACCAGGCGGGAGGGTACGAGCAGTACTTC.

The CDR3 region has the DNA TGTGCCAGCAGCGCTGACAGGTTCATGAACACTGAAGCTTTCTTT. Encoded protein: CASSADRFMNTEAFF. The chain combines TRBV11-2 with TRBJ1-1; possible D gene TRBD1, 6 bases. CDR1 and CDR2 (germline): SGHAT, FQNNGV. V was pared by 5 bases and J by 0 bases, with 13 bases between. The CDR3 contains 15 residues.

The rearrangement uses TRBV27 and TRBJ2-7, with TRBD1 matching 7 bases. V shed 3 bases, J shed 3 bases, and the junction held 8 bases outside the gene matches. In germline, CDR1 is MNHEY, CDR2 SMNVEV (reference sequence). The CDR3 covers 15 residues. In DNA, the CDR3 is TGTGCCAGCAGTTTCAGGACAGGACGAAACTACGAGCAGTACTTC. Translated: CASSFRTGRNYEQYF.

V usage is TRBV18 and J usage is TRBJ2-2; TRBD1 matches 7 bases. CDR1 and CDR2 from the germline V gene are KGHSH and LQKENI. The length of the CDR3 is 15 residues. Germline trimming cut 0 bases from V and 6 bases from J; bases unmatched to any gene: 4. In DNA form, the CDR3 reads TGTGCCAGCTCACCACCTGACAGGGACCCCGGGGAGCTGTTTTTT. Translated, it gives CASSPPDRDPGELFF.

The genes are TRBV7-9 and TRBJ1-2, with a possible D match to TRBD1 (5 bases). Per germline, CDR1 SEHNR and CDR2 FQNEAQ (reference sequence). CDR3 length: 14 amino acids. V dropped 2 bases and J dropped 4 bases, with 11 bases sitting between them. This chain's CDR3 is CASSLSGTGYGYTF. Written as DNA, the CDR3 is TGTGCCAGCAGCTTAAGCGGGACGGGCTATGGCTACACCTTC. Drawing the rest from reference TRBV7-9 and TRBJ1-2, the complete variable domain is DTGVSQNPRHKITKRGQNVTFRCDPISEHNRLYWYRQTLGQGPEFLTYFQNEAQLEKSRLLSDRFSAERPKGSFSTLEIQRTEQGDSAMYLCASSLSGTGYGYTFGSGTRLTVV.

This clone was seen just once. CDR3 DNA sequence: TGTGCCAGCAGCTCCCTAAGGACTAGCGGCTCCTACGAGCAGTACTTC. This codes for CASSSLRTSGSYEQYF. The chain joins TRBV11-3 to TRBJ2-7, with 10 bases that match TRBD2. The germline CDR1 and CDR2 sequences are SGHNT and YENEEA. This CDR3 is 16 amino acids long. With 4 bases clipped from V and 0 bases from J, the junction kept 6 bases outside the gene matches.

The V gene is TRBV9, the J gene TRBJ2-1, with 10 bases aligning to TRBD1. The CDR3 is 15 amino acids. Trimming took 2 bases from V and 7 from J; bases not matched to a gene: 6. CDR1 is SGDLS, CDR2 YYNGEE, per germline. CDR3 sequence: CASSVGDRGGNEQFF. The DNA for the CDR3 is TGTGCCAGCAGCGTCGGGGACAGGGGAGGAAATGAGCAGTTCTTC.

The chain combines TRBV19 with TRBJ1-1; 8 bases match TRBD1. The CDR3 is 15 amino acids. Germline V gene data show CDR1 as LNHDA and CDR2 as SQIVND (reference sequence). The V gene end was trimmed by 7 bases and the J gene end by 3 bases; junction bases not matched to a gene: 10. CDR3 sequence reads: CASITRTGSDTEAFF. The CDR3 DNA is TGTGCCAGTATAACTAGGACAGGGTCGGACACTGAAGCTTTCTTT.

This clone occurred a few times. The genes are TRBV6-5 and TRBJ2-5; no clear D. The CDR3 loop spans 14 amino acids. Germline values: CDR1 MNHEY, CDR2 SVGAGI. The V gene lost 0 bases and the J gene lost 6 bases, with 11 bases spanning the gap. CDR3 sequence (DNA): TGTGCCAGCAGTTACTCGGATAACGGCCAGACCCAGTACTTC. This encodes CASSYSDNGQTQYF.

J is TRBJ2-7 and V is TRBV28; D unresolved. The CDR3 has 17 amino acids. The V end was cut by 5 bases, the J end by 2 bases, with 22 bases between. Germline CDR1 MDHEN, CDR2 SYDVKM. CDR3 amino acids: CASSPAREAQIAYEQYF. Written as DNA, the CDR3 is TGTGCCAGCAGTCCCGCCCGAGAGGCACAGATCGCCTACGAGCAGTACTTC.

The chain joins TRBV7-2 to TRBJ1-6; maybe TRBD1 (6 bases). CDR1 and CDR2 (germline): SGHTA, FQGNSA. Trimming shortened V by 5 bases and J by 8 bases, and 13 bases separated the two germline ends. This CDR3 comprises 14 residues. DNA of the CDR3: TGTGCCAGCAGCCTAAACAGGGAGCATTCACCCCTCCACTTT. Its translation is CASSLNREHSPLHF.